This TCR beta chain was sequenced for a study of blood T cell repertoires in COVID-19. The overall study: Samples of COVID-19 (acute and convalescent) were obtained from the United States, Italy and Spain. Sources were T cells, B-cell-depleted T cells, or PBMCs; the material itself was cDNA or gDNA.

How the authors handled the data: Amplification of reference gene primers was used by the study to estimate nucleated cell counts. The table came from immunoSEQ multiplex PCR; TCRdb's copy has only in-frame clones and leaves some out. The DNA was the basis for D and trimming; V, J and clone size are from that table. The data contain some 300,000 clones, 75% to 90% of them singletons. V lost 1 base and J lost 4, with 10 bases in between. Germline CDR1 is SGHTA and CDR2 is FQGNSA. CDR3 size: 14 residues. During active infection, Seattle patients enrolled and were then monitored through disease. The material sequenced was peripheral blood. This chain links TRBV7-2 with TRBJ1-1; no clear D. This TCR derives from a woman aged 45-59 years with COVID-19, enrolled during active disease. DNA of the CDR3: TGTGCCAGCAGCTTAGTTCCCGTGAGCACTGAAGCTTTCTTT. This gives the protein CASSLVPVSTEAFF.